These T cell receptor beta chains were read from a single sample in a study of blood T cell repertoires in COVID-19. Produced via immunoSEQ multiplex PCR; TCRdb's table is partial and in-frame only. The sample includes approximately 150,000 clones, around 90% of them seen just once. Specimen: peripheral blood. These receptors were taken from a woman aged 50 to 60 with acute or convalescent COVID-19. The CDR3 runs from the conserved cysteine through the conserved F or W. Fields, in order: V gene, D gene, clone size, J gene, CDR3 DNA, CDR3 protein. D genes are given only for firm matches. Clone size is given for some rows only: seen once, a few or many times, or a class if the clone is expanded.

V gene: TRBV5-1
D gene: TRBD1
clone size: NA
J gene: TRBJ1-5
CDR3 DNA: TGCGCCAGCAGGGACGGGACAGGGGGTTTCAATCAGCCCCAGCATTTT
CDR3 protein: CASRDGTGGFNQPQHF

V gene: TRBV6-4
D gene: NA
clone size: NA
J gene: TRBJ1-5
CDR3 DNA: TGTGCCACCGCCCGGTTAACGGGAGGCCAGCCCCAGCATTTT
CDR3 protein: CATARLTGGQPQHF

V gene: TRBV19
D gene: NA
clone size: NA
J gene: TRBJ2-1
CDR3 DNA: TGTGCCAGTAACACTAACAATGAGCAGTTCTTC
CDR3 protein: CASNTNNEQFF

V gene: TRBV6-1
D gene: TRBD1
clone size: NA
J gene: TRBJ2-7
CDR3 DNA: TGTGCCAGCAGTGAAGCTAGTGGACAGGGTATCCACGAGCAGTACTTC
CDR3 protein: CASSEASGQGIHEQYF

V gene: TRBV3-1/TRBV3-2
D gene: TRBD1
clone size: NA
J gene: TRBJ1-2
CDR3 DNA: TGTGCCAGCAGCCAAGATAACGCAGGGGGCGTCTATGGCTACACCTTC
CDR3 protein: CASSQDNAGGVYGYTF

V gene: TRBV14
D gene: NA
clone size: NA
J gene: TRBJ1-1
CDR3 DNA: TGTGCCAGCAGCCAGCTCCTGGTCGGCACTGAAGCTTTCTTT
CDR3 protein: CASSQLLVGTEAFF

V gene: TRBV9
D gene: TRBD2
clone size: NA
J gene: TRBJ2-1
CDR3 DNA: TGTGCCAGCAGCGTAGGAATTGGGGTTCGGCTAGCGGGACCCAATGAGCAGTTCTTC
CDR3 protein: CASSVGIGVRLAGPNEQFF

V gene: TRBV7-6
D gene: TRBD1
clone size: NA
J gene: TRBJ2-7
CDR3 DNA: TGTGCCAGCAGCTTATCGGGGACAGGCAGGTACGAGCAGTACTTC
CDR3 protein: CASSLSGTGRYEQYF

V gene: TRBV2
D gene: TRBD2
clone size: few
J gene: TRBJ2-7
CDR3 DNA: TGTGCCAGCAGTGAACCGACTAGCGGGAGCCACGAGCAGTACTTC
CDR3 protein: CASSEPTSGSHEQYF

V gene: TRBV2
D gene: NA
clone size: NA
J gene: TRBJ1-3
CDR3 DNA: TGTGCCAGCCGCTCCCGAGGGTCCGCTGGAAACACCATATATTTT
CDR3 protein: CASRSRGSAGNTIYF

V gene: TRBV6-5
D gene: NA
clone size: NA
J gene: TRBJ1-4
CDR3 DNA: TGTGCCAGCAGCCAAAACGCGGGGAGGAATGAAAAACTGTTTTTT
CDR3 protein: CASSQNAGRNEKLFF

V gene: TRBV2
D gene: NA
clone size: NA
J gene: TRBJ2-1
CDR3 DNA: TGTGCCAGCACTAGGGACTCCCTCAATGAGCAGTTCTTC
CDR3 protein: CASTRDSLNEQFF